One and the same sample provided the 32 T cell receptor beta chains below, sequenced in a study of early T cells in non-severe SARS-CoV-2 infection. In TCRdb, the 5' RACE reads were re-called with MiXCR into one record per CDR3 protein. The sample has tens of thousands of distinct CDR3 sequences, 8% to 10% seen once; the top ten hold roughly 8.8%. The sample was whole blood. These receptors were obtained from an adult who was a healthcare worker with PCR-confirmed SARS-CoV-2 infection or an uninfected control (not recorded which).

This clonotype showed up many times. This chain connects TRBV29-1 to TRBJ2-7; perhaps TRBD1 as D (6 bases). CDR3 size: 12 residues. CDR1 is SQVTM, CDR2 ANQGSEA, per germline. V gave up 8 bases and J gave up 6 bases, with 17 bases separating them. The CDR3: CSTSDSSSEQYF. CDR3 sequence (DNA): TGCAGCACCTCGGACAGCTCGAGCGAGCAGTACTTC.

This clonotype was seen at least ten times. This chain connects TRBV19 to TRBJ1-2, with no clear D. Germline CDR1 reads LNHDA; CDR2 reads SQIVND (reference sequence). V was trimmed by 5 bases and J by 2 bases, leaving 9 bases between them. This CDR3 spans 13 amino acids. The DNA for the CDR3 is TGTGCCAGTAGTGTTACACTGAACTATGGCTACACCTTC. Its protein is CASSVTLNYGYTF.

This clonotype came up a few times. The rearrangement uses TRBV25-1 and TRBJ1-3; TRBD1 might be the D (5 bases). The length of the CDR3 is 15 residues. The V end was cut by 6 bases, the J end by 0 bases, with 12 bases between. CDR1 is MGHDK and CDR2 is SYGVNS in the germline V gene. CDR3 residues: CASSKRGSSGNTIYF. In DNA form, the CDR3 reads TGTGCCAGCAGCAAAAGGGGTTCCTCTGGAAACACCATATATTTT. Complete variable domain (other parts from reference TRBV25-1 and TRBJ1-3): EADIYQTPRYLVIGTGKKITLECSQTMGHDKMYWYQQDPGMELHLIHYSYGVNSTEKGDLSSESTVSRIRTEHFPLTLESARPSHTSQYLCASSKRGSSGNTIYFGEGSWLTVV.

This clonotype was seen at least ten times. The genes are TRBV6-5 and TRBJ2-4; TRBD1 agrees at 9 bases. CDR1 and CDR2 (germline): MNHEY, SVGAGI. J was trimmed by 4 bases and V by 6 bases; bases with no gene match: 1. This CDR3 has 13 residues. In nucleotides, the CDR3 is TGTGCCAGCAGAGGACAGGGGAAAAACATTCAGTACTTC. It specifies CASRGQGKNIQYF.

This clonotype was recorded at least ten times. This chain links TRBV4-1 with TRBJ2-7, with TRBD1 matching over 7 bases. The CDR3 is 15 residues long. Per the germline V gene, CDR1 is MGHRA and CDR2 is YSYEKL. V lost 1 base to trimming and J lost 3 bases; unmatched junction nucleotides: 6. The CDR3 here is CASSQVEQGVYEQYF. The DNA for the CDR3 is TGCGCCAGCAGCCAAGTCGAGCAGGGGGTCTACGAGCAGTACTTC.

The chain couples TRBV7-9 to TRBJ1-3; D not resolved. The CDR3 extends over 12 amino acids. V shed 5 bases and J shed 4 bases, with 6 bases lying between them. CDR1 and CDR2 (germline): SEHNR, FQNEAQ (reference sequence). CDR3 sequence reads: CASSKQGNTIYF. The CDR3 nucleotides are TGTGCCAGCAGCAAACAGGGAAACACCATATATTTT.

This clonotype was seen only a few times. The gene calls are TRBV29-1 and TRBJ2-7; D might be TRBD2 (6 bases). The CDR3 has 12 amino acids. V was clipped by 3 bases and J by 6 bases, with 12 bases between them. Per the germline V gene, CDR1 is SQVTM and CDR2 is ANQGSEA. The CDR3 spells CSVDRGTAEQYF. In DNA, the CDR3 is TGCAGCGTTGACCGGGGGACCGCCGAGCAGTACTTC.

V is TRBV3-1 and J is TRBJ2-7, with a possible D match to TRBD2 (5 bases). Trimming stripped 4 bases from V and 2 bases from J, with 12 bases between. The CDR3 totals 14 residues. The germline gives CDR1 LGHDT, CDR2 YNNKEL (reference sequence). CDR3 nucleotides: TGTGCCAGCAGCCCCCAGCGGAGAACCTACGAGCAGTACTTC. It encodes CASSPQRRTYEQYF.

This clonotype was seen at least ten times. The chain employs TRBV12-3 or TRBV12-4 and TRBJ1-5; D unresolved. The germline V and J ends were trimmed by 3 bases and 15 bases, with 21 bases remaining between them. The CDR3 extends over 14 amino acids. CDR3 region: CASSLGGELTRSHF. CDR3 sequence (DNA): TGTGCCAGCAGTTTGGGCGGGGAACTGACTAGGTCGCATTTT.

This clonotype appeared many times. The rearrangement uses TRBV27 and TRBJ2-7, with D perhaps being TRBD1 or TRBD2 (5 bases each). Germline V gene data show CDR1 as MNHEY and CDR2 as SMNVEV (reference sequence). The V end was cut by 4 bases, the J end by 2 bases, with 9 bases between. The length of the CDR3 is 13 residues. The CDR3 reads CASSSEGPYEQYF. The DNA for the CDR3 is TGTGCCAGCAGTTCAGAGGGACCCTACGAGCAGTACTTC.

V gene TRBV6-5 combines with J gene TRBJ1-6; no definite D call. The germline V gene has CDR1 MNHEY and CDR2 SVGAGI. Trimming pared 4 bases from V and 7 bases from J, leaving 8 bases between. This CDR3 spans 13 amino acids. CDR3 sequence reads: CASSFQRNSPLHF. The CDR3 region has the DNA TGTGCCAGCAGTTTCCAGAGGAATTCACCCCTCCACTTT.

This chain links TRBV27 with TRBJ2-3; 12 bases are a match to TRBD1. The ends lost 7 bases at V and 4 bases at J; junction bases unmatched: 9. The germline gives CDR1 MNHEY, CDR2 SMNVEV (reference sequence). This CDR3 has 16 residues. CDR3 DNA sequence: TGTGCCAGCACAATTACGGGACAGGGGGCGGCAGATACGCAGTATTTT. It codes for CASTITGQGAADTQYF.

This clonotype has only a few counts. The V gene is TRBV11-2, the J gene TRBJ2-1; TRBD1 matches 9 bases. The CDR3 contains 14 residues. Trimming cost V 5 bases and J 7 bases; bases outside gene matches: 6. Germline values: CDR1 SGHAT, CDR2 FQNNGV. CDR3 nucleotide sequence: TGTGCCAGCAGCGGAAGGACAGGGGTGAATGAGCAGTTCTTC. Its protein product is CASSGRTGVNEQFF.

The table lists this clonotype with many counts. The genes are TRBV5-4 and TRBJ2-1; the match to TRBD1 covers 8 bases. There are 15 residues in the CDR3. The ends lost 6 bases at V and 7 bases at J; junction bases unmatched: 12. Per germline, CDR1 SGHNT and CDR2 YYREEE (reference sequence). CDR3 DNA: TGTGCCAGCACCCTAGGCCAGGGGGCTGAGAATGAGCAGTTCTTC. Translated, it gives CASTLGQGAENEQFF.

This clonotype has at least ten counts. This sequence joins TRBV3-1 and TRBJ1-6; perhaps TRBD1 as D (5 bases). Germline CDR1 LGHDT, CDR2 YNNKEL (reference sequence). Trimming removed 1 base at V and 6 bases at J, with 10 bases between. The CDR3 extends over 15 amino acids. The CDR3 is CASSQVGGGNSPLHF. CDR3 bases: TGTGCCAGCAGCCAAGTAGGTGGGGGTAATTCACCCCTCCACTTT.

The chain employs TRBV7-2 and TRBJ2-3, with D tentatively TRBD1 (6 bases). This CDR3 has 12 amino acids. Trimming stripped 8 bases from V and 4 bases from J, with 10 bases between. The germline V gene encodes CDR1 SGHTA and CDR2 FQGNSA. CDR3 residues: CASGDKPDTQYF. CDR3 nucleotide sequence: TGTGCCAGCGGGGACAAACCAGATACGCAGTATTTT. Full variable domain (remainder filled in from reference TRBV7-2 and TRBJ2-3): GAGVSQSPSNKVTEKGKDVELRCDPISGHTALYWYRQSLGQGLEFLIYFQGNSAPDKSGLPSDRFSAERTGGSVSTLTIQRTQQEDSAVYLCASGDKPDTQYFGPGTRLTVL.

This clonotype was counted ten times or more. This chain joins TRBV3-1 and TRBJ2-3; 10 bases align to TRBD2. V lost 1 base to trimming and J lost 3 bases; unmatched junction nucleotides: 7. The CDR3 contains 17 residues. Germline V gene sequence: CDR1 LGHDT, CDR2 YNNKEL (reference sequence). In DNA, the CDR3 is TGTGCCAGCAGCCAAGTGGGAGTGACTAGCGGGACAGATACGCAGTATTTT. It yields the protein CASSQVGVTSGTDTQYF.

The CDR3 sequence is CASSLGVGVSLAKNIQYF. CDR3 in DNA: TGCGCCAGCAGCTTGGGGGTTGGGGTCAGCTTAGCCAAAAACATTCAGTACTTC. The gene calls are TRBV5-1 and TRBJ2-4, with unresolved D. This CDR3 is 18 amino acids long. V was trimmed by 0 bases and J by 0 bases, leaving 16 bases between them. Germline loops: CDR1 SGHRS, CDR2 YFSETQ.

The CDR3 DNA follows: TGTGCCAGCAGTTCTAGACAGGGGGACACCGGGGAGCTGTTTTTT. Amino acids: CASSSRQGDTGELFF. The gene calls are TRBV6-6 and TRBJ2-2; TRBD1 matches 9 bases. V lost 4 bases to trimming and J lost 3 bases; unmatched junction nucleotides: 3. Germline CDR1 MNHNY, CDR2 SVGAGI (reference sequence). The CDR3 length is 15 residues.

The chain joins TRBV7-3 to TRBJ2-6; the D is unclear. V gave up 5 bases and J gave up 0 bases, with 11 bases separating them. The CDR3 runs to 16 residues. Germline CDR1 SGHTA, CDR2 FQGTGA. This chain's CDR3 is CASSLPGRSGANVLTF. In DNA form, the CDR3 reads TGTGCCAGCAGCCTCCCAGGCCGCTCTGGGGCCAACGTCCTGACTTTC.

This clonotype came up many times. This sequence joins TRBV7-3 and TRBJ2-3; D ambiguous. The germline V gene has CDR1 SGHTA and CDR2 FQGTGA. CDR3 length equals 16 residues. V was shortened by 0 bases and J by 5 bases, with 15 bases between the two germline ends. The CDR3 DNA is TGTGCCAGCAGCTTAACGGGCGCATCTCGAGGAGATACGCAGTATTTT. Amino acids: CASSLTGASRGDTQYF. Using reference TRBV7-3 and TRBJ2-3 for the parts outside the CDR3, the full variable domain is GAGVSQTPSNKVTEKGKYVELRCDPISGHTALYWYRQSLGQGPEFLIYFQGTGAADDSGLPNDRFFAVRPEGSVSTLKIQRTERGDSAVYLCASSLTGASRGDTQYFGPGTRLTVL.

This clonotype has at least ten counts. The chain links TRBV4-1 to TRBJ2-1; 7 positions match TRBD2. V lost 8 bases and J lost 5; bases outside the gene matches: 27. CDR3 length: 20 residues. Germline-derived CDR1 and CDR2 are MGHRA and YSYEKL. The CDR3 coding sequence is TGCGCCAGCGCCGCGGGATCTGTCGGGAGGTCTTTTCTTAGGGACAATGAGCAGTTCTTC. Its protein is CASAAGSVGRSFLRDNEQFF.

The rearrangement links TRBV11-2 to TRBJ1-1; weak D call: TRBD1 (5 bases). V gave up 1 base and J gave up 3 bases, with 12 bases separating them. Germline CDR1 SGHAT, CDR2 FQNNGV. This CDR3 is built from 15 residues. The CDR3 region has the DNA TGTGCCAGCAGCTTAGGCGACAGCGCGTACACTGAAGCTTTCTTT. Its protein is CASSLGDSAYTEAFF.

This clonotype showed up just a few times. In nucleotides, the CDR3 is TGCAGTGCTAGAGATCAGGGGTTCTACTCCTACGAGCAGTACTTC. Protein product: CSARDQGFYSYEQYF. The rearrangement links TRBV20-1 to TRBJ2-7; D may be TRBD1 (6 bases). The germline CDR1 and CDR2 sequences are DFQATT and SNEGSKA (reference sequence). This CDR3 region has 15 residues. V lost 0 bases, J lost 0 bases, and 12 bases lay in between.

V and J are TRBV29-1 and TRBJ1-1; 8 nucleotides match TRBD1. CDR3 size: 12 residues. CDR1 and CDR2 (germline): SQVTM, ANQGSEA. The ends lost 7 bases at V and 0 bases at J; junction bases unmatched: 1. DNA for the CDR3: TGCAGCGCGGACAGGGTGAACACTGAAGCTTTCTTT. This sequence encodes CSADRVNTEAFF.

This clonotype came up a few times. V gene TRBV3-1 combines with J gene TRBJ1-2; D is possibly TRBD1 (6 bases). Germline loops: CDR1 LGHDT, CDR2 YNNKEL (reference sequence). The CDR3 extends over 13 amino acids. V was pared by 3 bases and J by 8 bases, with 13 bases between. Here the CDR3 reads CASSQGAARGYTF. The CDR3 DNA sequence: TGTGCCAGCAGCCAGGGGGCGGCAAGGGGCTACACCTTC.

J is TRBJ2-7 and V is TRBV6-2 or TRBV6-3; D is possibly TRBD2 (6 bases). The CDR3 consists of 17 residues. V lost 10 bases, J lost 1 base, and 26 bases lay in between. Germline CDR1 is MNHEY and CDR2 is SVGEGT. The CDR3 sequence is CATSPGVEAPDSYEQYF. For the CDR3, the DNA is TGTGCCACCTCCCCGGGGGTTGAAGCCCCCGATTCCTACGAGCAGTACTTC.

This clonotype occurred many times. CDR3 coding DNA: TGCAGTGCTACACTAGCGGGAGGTTTGGCAGATACGCAGTATTTT. Its translation is CSATLAGGLADTQYF. V gene TRBV20-1 combines with J gene TRBJ2-3, with 12 bases lining up with TRBD2. The V gene's germline CDR1 is DFQATT and CDR2 SNEGSKA (reference sequence). The CDR3 loop spans 15 amino acids. Trimming removed 4 bases from V and 4 bases from J; junction bases left unmatched: 6.

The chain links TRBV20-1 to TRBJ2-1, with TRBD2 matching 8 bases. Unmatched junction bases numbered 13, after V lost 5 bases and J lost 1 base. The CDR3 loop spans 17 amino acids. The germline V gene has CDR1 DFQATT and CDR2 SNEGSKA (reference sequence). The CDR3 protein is CSAWTRAGERSYNEQFF. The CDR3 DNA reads TGCAGTGCTTGGACTAGAGCGGGAGAGCGGTCCTACAATGAGCAGTTCTTC.

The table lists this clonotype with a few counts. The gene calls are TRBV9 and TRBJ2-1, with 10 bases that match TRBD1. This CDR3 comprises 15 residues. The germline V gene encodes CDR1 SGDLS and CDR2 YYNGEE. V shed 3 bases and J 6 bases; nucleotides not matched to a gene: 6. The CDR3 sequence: CASSAWGQGTNEQFF. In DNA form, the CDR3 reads TGTGCCAGCAGCGCCTGGGGACAGGGGACCAATGAGCAGTTCTTC.

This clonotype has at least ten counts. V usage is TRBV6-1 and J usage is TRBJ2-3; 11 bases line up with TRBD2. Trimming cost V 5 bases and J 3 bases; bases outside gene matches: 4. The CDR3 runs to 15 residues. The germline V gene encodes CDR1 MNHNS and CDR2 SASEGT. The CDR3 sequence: CASSLAGGLTDTQYF. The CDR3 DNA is TGTGCCAGCAGTTTAGCGGGGGGGCTTACAGATACGCAGTATTTT.

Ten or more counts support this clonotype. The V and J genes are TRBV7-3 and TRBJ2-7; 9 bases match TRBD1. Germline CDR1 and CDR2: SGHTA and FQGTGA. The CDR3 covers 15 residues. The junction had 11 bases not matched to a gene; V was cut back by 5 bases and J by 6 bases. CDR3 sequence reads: CASSPKSQGAGEQYF. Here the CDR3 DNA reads TGTGCCAGCAGCCCAAAATCACAGGGGGCGGGCGAGCAGTACTTC.